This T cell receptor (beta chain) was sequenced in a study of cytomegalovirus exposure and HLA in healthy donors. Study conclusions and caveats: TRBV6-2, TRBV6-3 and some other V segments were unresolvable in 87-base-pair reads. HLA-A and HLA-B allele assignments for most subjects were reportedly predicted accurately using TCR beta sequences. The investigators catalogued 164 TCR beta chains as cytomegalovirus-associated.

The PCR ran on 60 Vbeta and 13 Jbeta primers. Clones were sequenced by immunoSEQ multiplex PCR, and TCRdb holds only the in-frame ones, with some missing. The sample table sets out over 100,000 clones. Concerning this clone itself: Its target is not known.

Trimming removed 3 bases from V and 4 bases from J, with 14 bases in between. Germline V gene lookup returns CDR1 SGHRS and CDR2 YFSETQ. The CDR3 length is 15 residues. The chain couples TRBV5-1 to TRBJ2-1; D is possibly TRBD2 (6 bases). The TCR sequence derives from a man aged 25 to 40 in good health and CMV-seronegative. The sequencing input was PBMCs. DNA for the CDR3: TGCGCCAGCAGCTCCAGCGGGTCCAATTACAATGAGCAGTTCTTC. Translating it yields CASSSSGSNYNEQFF.